A selection of T cell receptor beta chains follows, all from one sample in a study of technical replicates of blood from a few donors. Here immunoSEQ multiplex PCR was the method, and the copy in TCRdb shows in-frame clones only, minus some. The sample includes about 83,000 clones, 90% to 95% of them seen just once. Sequencing was carried out using T cells isolated from PBMCs. These receptors all stem from a human donor in good health. CDR3s include the opening cysteine and the closing phenylalanine or tryptophan. D genes are given only for firm matches.

TRBV6-6 | NA | CASNRDTKRAFF
TRBV14 | TRBD2 | CASSQTSRSYNEQFF
TRBV2 | TRBD2 | CASSATEGVTSGIEQFF
TRBV7-9 | NA | CASSSQGLITEAFF
TRBV7-2 | TRBD2 | CASSLPGGPYEQYF
TRBV25-1 | TRBD2 | CASSEREAITGELFF
TRBV6-1 | TRBD1 | CASSTRGQYNEQFF
TRBV7-8 | TRBD1 | CASSPQRTGRGYTF
TRBV6-1 | TRBD1 | CASSATGGGTNEKLFF
TRBV30 | TRBD1 | CAWSVTGGVYGYTF
TRBV7-9 | NA | CASSFGGDQPQHF
TRBV11-3 | TRBD2 | CASSPSGILFNEQFF
TRBV7-6 | TRBD1 | CASSLKGAREKLFF
TRBV5-1 | TRBD2 | CASSFSGRWGGEQFF
TRBV19 | NA | CASSYGLGGLAEYNEQFF